These T cell receptor beta chains were read from a single sample in a study of identical twins. In TCRdb, the 5' RACE reads were re-called with MiXCR into one record per CDR3 protein. This sample has roughly 260,000 distinct CDR3 sequences, with over 13% found just once. Specimen: memory (CD45RO+) T cells sorted from blood. These receptors came from a woman aged 18 to 35 in good health. Both conserved end residues are part of each CDR3. A D gene is named only where the DNA matches it firmly. Clone size is stated in some rows and not others, as once, few, many or a class when expanded.

clone_size | j_call | v_call | d_call | cdr3_nt | cdr3_aa
. | TRBJ2-5 | TRBV20-1 | . | TGCAGTGCTAGTGGGCAGCAAGAGACCCAGTACTTC | CSASGQQETQYF
few | TRBJ2-1 | TRBV7-3 | TRBD2 | TGTGCCAGCAGCTTCACTAGCGGGGGGGCCGATTCCTACAATGAGCAGTTCTTC | CASSFTSGGADSYNEQFF
. | TRBJ2-3 | TRBV7-2 | . | TGTGCCAGCAGCTTAGTACGGTCAGCAGATACGCAGTATTTT | CASSLVRSADTQYF
many | TRBJ2-3 | TRBV12-3/TRBV12-4 | . | TGTGCCAGCAGGGTCCGGGGAGGAGGGCCTACGCAGTATTTT | CASRVRGGGPTQYF
many | TRBJ2-3 | TRBV29-1 | TRBD2 | TGCAGCGTTGCGGCGGGGGTTAGCACAGATACGCAGTATTTT | CSVAAGVSTDTQYF
many | TRBJ2-3 | TRBV5-1 | . | TGCGCCAGCAGCTTGGGACCGGCGCAGTATTTT | CASSLGPAQYF
. | TRBJ2-2 | TRBV7-9 | . | TGTGCCAGCAGCTTGCGGGAATTGGGGCCGAACACCGGGGAGCTGTTTTTT | CASSLRELGPNTGELFF
many | TRBJ2-1 | TRBV5-1 | . | TGCGCCAGCAGCCCCCAGACTAGCTACAATGAGCAGTTCTTC | CASSPQTSYNEQFF
few | TRBJ2-6 | TRBV20-1 | . | TGCAGTGCTAGAGATCCAGTCTCCGGGGCCAACGTCCTGACTTTC | CSARDPVSGANVLTF
few | TRBJ2-3 | TRBV7-2 | . | TGTGCCAGCATGGGGGGATCAGATACGCAGTATTTT | CASMGGSDTQYF
. | TRBJ1-1 | TRBV28 | . | TGTGCCAGCACGGGCAGAATGAACACTGAAGCTTTCTTT | CASTGRMNTEAFF
few | TRBJ1-1 | TRBV7-8 | . | TGTGCCAGCAGCTTCTGGGTCACTGAAGCTTTCTTT | CASSFWVTEAFF
many | TRBJ2-1 | TRBV3-1 | . | TGTGCCAGCAGCCAAGCACTAAACAATGAGCAGTTCTTC | CASSQALNNEQFF
many | TRBJ2-7 | TRBV20-1 | . | TGCAGTGCTCCATCGCCGGCGGACCGTTACGAGCAGTACTTC | CSAPSPADRYEQYF
. | TRBJ2-2 | TRBV9 | . | TGTGCCAGCAGCGCGCCGGGGCGGGCAGGCGGCGGGGAGCTGTTTTTT | CASSAPGRAGGGELFF
few | TRBJ1-2 | TRBV6-5 | TRBD1 | TGTGCCAGCAGTTACTCGATTCCGGGACAGGGGGCGCGAGGCTACACCTTC | CASSYSIPGQGARGYTF
few | TRBJ1-6 | TRBV12-3/TRBV12-4 | . | TGTGCCAGCAGCCTTGACAGCTTTAATTCACCCCTCCACTTT | CASSLDSFNSPLHF
. | TRBJ2-1 | TRBV7-8 | . | TGTGCCAGCAGCTTTATTCGACATGGCCAGTTCTTC | CASSFIRHGQFF
. | TRBJ2-2 | TRBV7-3 | . | TGTGCCAGCAGCGGCGGCGGGGAGCTGTTTTTT | CASSGGGELFF
. | TRBJ2-1 | TRBV6-1 | TRBD2 | TGTGCCAGCAGGCGCGGCGGGGGGTCGGGTAATGAGCAGTTCTTC | CASRRGGGSGNEQFF
. | TRBJ2-5 | TRBV5-1 | TRBD2 | TGCGCCAGCAGCGGGGGACTAGCGGGAGTGACCCAGTACTTC | CASSGGLAGVTQYF
. | TRBJ2-2 | TRBV2 | TRBD2 | TGTGCCAGCAACCAGCGGGGGGACACCGGGGAGCTGTTTTTT | CASNQRGDTGELFF
few | TRBJ1-2 | TRBV5-1 | TRBD1 | TGCGCCAGCAGCTCAGGGCCAGGGGGTGGCTATGGCTACACCTTC | CASSSGPGGGYGYTF
few | TRBJ2-7 | TRBV25-1 | TRBD2 | TGTGCCAGCAAGGGTGACGGACTAGCCTACGAGCAGTACTTC | CASKGDGLAYEQYF
few | TRBJ1-2 | TRBV11-2 | . | TGTGCCAGCAGCTTAAGTCGAGGGGGGGCACTCTATGGCTACACCTTC | CASSLSRGGALYGYTF
. | TRBJ1-4 | TRBV20-1 | . | TGCAGTGCTAAAAAAGTACTCTCAACTACTGAAAAACTGTTTTTT | CSAKKVLSTTEKLFF
. | TRBJ2-7 | TRBV5-1 | . | TGCGCCAGCAGCTTGGCGGGGCAGACCTTTTACGAGCAGTACTTC | CASSLAGQTFYEQYF
once | TRBJ2-5 | TRBV2 | TRBD2 | TGTGCCAGCAGTCAAAAGACTAGCGGGGGAGAGACCCAGTACTTC | CASSQKTSGGETQYF
few | TRBJ1-2 | TRBV2 | TRBD1 | TGTGCCAGCAGGGGACAGGGCGGCTATGGCTACACCTTC | CASRGQGGYGYTF
few | TRBJ1-1 | TRBV6-4 | TRBD1 | TGTGCCAGCAACTGGACAGGGGGCACTGAAGCTTTCTTT | CASNWTGGTEAFF
. | TRBJ1-4 | TRBV12-5 | . | TGTGCTAGTGGTTCCCCGTCGGCAGCGCTGGTCGAAAAACTGTTTTTT | CASGSPSAALVEKLFF
few | TRBJ1-6 | TRBV7-2 | . | TGTGCCAGCAGCCCCACTCATTCACCCCTCCACTTT | CASSPTHSPLHF
many | TRBJ2-3 | TRBV10-3 | . | TGTGCCATCAGTGAATCAGCAGATACGCAGTATTTT | CAISESADTQYF
many | TRBJ2-3 | TRBV15 | . | TGTGCCACCGCAGGGCACACAGATACGCAGTATTTT | CATAGHTDTQYF
. | TRBJ2-5 | TRBV20-1 | TRBD2 | TGCAGTGCTAGCGGCCTAGCGGGGGGGCCAGTTCGAGAGACCCAGTACTTC | CSASGLAGGPVRETQYF
few | TRBJ1-1 | TRBV9 | TRBD1 | TGTGCCAGCAGCCCTCGGGGACAGGGAATGACTGAAGCTTTCTTT | CASSPRGQGMTEAFF
many | TRBJ1-2 | TRBV27 | . | TGTGCCAGCAGTTTATCGTGGGGTAGTGGCTACACCTTC | CASSLSWGSGYTF
. | TRBJ1-1 | TRBV12-3/TRBV12-4 | . | TGTGCCAGCAGTGCGACGGCTAGTAACACTGAAGCTTTCTTT | CASSATASNTEAFF
. | TRBJ2-7 | TRBV20-1 | . | TGCAGTGCAGTCAATAACGAGCAGTACTTC | CSAVNNEQYF
few | TRBJ2-1 | TRBV20-1 | . | TGCAGTGCCTACCCTGACTACAGCGCACGGAATGAGCAGTTCTTC | CSAYPDYSARNEQFF
few | TRBJ2-1 | TRBV7-3 | . | TGTGCCAGCAGCCTGGGGCTAGCACGAAGCGAGCAGTTCTTC | CASSLGLARSEQFF
many | TRBJ1-1 | TRBV6-2/TRBV6-3 | . | TGTGCCAGCAAAGATCGCGAACACTGGCTCACTGAAGCTTTCTTT | CASKDREHWLTEAFF
. | TRBJ2-3 | TRBV3-1 | . | TGTGCCACCTGCCACGACTTGACCTCTGGGATCGCAGATACGCAGTATTTT | CATCHDLTSGIADTQYF
. | TRBJ1-2 | TRBV12-3/TRBV12-4 | TRBD1 | TGTGCCAGCATACTGACAGGGGACTATGGCTACACCTTC | CASILTGDYGYTF
few | TRBJ1-2 | TRBV5-5 | . | TGTGCCAGCAGCTTTGGGTATTTGCCCTATGGCTACACCTTC | CASSFGYLPYGYTF
few | TRBJ1-1 | TRBV12-3/TRBV12-4 | . | TGTGCCAGCAGTAAGGGCAGGTATTCGAACACTGAAGCTTTCTTT | CASSKGRYSNTEAFF
. | TRBJ1-5 | TRBV7-9 | . | TGTGCCAGCAGCTACTCCGATCAGCCCCAGCATTTT | CASSYSDQPQHF
. | TRBJ1-1 | TRBV7-9 | . | TGTGCCAGCAGCTTAGATATCCCTATAAACACTGAAGCTTTCTTT | CASSLDIPINTEAFF
. | TRBJ2-1 | TRBV5-1 | TRBD2 | TGCGCCAGCAGCTTGGCCAGGACTAGCGGGAGTGGCGATGAGCAGTTCTTC | CASSLARTSGSGDEQFF
few | TRBJ2-5 | TRBV20-1 | TRBD1 | TGCAGTGCGACCGGACAGGCCAAAGAGACCCAGTACTTC | CSATGQAKETQYF
. | TRBJ1-2 | TRBV10-3 | . | TGTGCCATCAGTGCGGAGGCGTATGGCTACACCTTC | CAISAEAYGYTF
. | TRBJ2-7 | TRBV2 | . | TGTGCCAGCAGTGAAATTGTTAGGGTCGAGCAGTACTTC | CASSEIVRVEQYF
many | TRBJ1-5 | TRBV20-1 | TRBD1 | TGCAGTGTCAGGGGGACAGGGTTCGTGCAGCCCCAGCATTTT | CSVRGTGFVQPQHF
. | TRBJ2-3 | TRBV12-3/TRBV12-4 | . | TGTGCCAGCAGGGAGCCGCCTATGGATACGCAGTATTTT | CASREPPMDTQYF
. | TRBJ2-1 | TRBV7-6 | . | TGTGCCAGCAGCCCAAGAACAGACGATGAGCAGTTCTTC | CASSPRTDDEQFF
few | TRBJ2-1 | TRBV18 | . | TGTGCCAGCTCACCACTCCCTCCGGGGGGCACCTACAATGAGCAGTTCTTC | CASSPLPPGGTYNEQFF
few | TRBJ1-5 | TRBV10-3 | . | TGTGCCATCGCGAAGGCCCTCAATCAGCCCCAGCATTTT | CAIAKALNQPQHF